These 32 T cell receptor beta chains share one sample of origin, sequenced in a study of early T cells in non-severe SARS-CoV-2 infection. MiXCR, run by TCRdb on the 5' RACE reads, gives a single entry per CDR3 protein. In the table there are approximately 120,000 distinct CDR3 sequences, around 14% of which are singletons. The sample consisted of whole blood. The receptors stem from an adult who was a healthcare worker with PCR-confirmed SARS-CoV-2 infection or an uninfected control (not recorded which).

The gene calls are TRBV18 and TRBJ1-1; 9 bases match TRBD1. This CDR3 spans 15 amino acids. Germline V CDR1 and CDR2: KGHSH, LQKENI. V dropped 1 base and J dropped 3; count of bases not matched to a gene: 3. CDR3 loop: CASSPRQGDHTEAFF. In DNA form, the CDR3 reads TGTGCCAGCTCACCACGACAGGGGGATCACACTGAAGCTTTCTTT.

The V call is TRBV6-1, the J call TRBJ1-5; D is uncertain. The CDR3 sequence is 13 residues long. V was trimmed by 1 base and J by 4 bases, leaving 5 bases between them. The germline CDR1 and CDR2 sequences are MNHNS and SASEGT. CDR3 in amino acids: CASSEVPNQPQHF. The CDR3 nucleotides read TGTGCCAGCAGTGAAGTGCCGAATCAGCCCCAGCATTTT.

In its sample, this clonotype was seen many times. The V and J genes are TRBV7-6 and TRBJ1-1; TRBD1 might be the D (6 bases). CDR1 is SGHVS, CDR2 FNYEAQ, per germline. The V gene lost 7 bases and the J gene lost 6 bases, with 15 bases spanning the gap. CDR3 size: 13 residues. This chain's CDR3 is CASKGGNGAEAFF. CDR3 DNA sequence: TGTGCCAGCAAAGGGGGGAATGGGGCTGAAGCTTTCTTT.

The CDR3 sequence: CASSPWTGSREQYF. Here the CDR3 DNA reads TGTGCCAGCAGCCCGTGGACAGGGAGCAGGGAGCAGTACTTC. The chain combines TRBV5-5 with TRBJ2-7, with 8 positions matching TRBD1. The CDR3 sequence is 14 residues long. Germline values: CDR1 SGHKS, CDR2 YYEKEE (reference sequence). J was trimmed by 7 bases and V by 4 bases; bases with no gene match: 10.

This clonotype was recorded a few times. The CDR3 DNA reads TGTGCCAGCAGTTTCGAGGCTAGCGGTCTCACAGATACGCAGTATTTT. The encoded protein is CASSFEASGLTDTQYF. V gene TRBV6-2 or TRBV6-3 combines with J gene TRBJ2-3, with 7 positions matching TRBD2. The germline V gene has CDR1 MNHEY and CDR2 SVGEGT. Trimming at V came to 4 bases and at J to 2 bases, leaving 9 bases not matched to a gene. The length of the CDR3 is 16 residues.

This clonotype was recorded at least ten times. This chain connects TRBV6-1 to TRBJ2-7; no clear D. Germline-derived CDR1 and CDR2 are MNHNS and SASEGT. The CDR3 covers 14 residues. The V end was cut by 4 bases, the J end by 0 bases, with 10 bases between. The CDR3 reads CASSAWASSYEQYF. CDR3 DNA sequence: TGTGCCAGCAGTGCTTGGGCTAGCTCCTACGAGCAGTACTTC.

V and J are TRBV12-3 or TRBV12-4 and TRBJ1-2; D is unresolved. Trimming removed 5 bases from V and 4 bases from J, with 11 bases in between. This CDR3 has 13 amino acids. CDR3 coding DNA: TGTGCCAGCAGTCCCCGACTGCCCTATGGCTACACCTTC. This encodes CASSPRLPYGYTF.

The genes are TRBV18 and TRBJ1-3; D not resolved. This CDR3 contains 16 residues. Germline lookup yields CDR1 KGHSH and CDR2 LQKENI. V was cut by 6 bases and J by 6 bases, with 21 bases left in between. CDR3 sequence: CASSHSPVEAENTIYF. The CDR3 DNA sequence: TGTGCCAGCTCCCATTCCCCGGTAGAAGCTGAAAACACCATATATTTT.

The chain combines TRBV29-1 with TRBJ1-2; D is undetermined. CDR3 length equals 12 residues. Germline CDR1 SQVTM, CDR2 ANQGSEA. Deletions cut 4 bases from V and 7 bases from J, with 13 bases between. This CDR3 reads CSVGGSPSGYTF. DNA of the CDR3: TGCAGCGTTGGTGGCAGCCCGAGTGGCTACACCTTC.

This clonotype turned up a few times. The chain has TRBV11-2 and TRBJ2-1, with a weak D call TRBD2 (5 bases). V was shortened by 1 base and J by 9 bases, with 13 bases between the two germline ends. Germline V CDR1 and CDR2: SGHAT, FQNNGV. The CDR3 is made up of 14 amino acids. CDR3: CASSLGRGWSEQFF. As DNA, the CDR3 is TGTGCCAGCAGCTTAGGTCGCGGGTGGAGTGAGCAGTTCTTC.

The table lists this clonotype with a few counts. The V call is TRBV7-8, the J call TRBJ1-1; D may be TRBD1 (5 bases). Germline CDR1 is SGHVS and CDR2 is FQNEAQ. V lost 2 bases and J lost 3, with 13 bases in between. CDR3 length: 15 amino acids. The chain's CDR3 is CASSLSRVGDTEAFF. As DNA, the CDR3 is TGTGCCAGCAGCTTAAGCAGGGTGGGGGACACTGAAGCTTTCTTT.

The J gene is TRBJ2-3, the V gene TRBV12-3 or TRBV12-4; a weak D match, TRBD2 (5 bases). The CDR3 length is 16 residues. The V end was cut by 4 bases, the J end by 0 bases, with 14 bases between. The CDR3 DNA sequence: TGTGCCAGCAGTTCCCGGACTGGTACTAGCACAGATACGCAGTATTTT. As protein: CASSSRTGTSTDTQYF.

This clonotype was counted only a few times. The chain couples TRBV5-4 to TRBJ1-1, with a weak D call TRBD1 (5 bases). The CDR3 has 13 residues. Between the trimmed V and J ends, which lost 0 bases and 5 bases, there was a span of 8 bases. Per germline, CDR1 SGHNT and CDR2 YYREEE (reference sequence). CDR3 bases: TGTGCCAGCAGCTTGGCAGGGCAGACTGAAGCTTTCTTT. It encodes CASSLAGQTEAFF.

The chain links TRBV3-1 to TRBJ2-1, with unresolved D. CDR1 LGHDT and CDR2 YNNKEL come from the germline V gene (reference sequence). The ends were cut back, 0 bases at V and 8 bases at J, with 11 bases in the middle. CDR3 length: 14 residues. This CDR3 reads CASSQDDRTHEQFF. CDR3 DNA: TGTGCCAGCAGCCAAGATGACCGGACGCATGAGCAGTTCTTC.

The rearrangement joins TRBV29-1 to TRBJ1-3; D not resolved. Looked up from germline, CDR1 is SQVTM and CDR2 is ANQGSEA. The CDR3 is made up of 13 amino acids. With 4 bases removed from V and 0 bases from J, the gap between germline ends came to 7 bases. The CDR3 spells CSVGSSSGNTIYF. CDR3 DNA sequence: TGCAGCGTTGGGAGTTCCTCTGGAAACACCATATATTTT.

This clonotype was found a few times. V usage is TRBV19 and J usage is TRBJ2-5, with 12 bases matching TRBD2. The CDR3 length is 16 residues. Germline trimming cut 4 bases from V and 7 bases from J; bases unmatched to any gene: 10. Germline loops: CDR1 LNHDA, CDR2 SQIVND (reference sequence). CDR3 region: CASSTGLAGTLRTQYF. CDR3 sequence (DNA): TGTGCCAGTAGTACCGGACTAGCGGGGACATTAAGGACCCAGTACTTC. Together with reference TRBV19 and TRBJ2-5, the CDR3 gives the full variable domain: DGGITQSPKYLFRKEGQNVTLSCEQNLNHDAMYWYRQDPGQGLRLIYYSQIVNDFQKGDIAEGYSVSREKKESFPLTVTSAQKNPTAFYLCASSTGLAGTLRTQYFGPGTRLLVL.

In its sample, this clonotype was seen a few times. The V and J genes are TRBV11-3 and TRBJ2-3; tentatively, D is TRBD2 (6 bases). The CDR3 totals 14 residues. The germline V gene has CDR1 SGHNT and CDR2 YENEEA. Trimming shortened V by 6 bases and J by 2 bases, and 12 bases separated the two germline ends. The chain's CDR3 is CASSSAGSTDTQYF. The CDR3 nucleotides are TGTGCCAGCAGTTCAGCGGGTTCCACAGATACGCAGTATTTT.

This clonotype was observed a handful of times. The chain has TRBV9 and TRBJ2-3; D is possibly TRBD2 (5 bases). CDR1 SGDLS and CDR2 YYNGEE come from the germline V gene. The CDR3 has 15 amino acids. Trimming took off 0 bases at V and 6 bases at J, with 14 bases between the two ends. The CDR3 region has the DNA TGTGCCAGCAGCGTAGCACCGGGGATTGAGGATACGCAGTATTTT. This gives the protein CASSVAPGIEDTQYF. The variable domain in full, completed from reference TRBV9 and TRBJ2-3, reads DSGVTQTPKHLITATGQRVTLRCSPRSGDLSVYWYQQSLDQGLQFLIQYYNGEERAKGNILERFSAQQFPDLHSELNLSSLELGDSALYFCASSVAPGIEDTQYFGPGTRLTVL.

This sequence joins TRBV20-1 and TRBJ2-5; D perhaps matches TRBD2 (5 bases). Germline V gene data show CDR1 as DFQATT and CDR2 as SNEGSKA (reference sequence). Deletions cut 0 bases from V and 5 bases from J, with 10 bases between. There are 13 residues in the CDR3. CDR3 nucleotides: TGCAGTGCTAGAGACGGGGTAGTTGAGACCCAGTACTTC. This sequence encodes CSARDGVVETQYF.

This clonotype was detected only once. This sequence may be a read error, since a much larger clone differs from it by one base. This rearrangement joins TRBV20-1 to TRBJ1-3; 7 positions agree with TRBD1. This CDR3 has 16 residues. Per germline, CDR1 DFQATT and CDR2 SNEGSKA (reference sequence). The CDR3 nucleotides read TGCAGTGCTAGTCTACACAGGGGTTCCCCTGGAAACACCGTATATTTT. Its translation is CSASLHRGSPGNTVYF.

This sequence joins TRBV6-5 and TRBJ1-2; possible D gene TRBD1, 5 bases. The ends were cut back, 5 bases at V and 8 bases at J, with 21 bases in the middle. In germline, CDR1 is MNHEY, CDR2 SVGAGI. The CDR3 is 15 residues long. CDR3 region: CASSDGTLLPGGYTF. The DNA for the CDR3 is TGTGCCAGCAGTGACGGGACTCTCCTCCCAGGCGGCTACACCTTC.

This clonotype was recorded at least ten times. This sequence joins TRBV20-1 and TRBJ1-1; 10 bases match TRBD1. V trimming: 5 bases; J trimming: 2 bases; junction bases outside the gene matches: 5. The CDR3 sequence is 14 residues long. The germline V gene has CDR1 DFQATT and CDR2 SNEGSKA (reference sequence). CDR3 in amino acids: CSARDRGGNTEAFF. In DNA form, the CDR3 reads TGCAGTGCTCGGGACAGGGGAGGTAACACTGAAGCTTTCTTT.

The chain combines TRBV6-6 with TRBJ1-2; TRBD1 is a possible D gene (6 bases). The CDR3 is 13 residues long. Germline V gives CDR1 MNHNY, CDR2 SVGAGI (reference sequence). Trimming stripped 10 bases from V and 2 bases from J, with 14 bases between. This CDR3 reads CATNREWNYGYTF. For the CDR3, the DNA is TGTGCCACCAACAGGGAGTGGAACTATGGCTACACCTTC.

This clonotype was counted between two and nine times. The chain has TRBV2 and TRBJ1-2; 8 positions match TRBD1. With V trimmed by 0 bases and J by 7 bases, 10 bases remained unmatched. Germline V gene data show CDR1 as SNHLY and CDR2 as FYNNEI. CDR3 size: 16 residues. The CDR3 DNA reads TGTGCCAGCAGTGAAGCGGACTCGACAGGGGCGCGTGGCTACACCTTC. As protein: CASSEADSTGARGYTF.

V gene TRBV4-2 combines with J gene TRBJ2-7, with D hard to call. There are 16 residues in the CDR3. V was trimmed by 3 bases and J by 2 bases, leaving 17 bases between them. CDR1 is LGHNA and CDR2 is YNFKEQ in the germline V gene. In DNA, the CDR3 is TGTGCCAGCAGCCAGCCTCCTTACACCGAGACCTACGAGCAGTACTTC. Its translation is CASSQPPYTETYEQYF.

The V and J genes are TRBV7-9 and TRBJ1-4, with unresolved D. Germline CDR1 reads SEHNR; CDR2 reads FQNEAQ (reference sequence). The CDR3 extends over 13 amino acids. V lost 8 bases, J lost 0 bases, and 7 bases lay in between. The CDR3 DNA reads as TGTGCCAGCGACGATGCAACTAATGAAAAACTGTTTTTT. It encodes CASDDATNEKLFF.

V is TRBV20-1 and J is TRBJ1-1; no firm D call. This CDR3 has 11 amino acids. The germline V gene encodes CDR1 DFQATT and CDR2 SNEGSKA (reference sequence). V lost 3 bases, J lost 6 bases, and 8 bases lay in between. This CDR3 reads CSASRGPEAFF. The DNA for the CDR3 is TGCAGTGCTAGTCGTGGGCCTGAAGCTTTCTTT.

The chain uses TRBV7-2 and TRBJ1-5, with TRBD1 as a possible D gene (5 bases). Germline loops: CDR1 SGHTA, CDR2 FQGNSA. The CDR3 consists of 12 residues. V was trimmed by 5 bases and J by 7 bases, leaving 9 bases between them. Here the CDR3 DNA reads TGTGCCAGCAGCAGGCGGGGGCAGCCCCAGCATTTT. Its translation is CASSRRGQPQHF.

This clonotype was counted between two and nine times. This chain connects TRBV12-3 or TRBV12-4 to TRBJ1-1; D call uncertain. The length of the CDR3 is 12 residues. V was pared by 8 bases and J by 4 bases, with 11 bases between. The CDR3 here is CASGLRRTEAFF. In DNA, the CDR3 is TGTGCCAGCGGCCTCAGGCGCACTGAAGCTTTCTTT.

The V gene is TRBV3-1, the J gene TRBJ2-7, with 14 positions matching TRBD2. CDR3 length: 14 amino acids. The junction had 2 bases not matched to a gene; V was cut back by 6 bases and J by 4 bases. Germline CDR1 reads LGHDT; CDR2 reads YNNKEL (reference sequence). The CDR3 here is CASRGTSGSYEQYF. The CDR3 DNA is TGTGCCAGCAGGGGGACTAGCGGGAGTTACGAGCAGTACTTC.

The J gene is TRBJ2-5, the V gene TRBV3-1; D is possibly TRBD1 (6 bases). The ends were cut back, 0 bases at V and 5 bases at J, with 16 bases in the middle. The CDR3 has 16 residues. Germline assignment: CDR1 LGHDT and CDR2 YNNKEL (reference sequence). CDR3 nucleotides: TGTGCCAGCAGCCAAGAGGGGGCTCGGTTTGTGGAGACCCAGTACTTC. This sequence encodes CASSQEGARFVETQYF.

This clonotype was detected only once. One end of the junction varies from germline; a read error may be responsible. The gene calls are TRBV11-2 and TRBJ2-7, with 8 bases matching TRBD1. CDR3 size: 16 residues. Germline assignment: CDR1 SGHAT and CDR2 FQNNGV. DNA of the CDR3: TGTGTCAGCAGCTTAGGGGCAGGGGGCGCGATATACGAGCAGTACTTC. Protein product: CVSSLGAGGAIYEQYF. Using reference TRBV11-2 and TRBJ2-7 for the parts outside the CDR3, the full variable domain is EAGVAQSPRYKIIEKRQSVAFWCNPISGHATLYWYQQILGQGPKLLIQFQNNGVVDDSQLPKDRFSAERLKGVDSTLKIQPAKLEDSAVYLCVSSLGAGGAIYEQYFGPGTRLTVT.